This T cell receptor beta chain was identified in a study of T cells after somatic rescue of genetic block. The CDR3 has 11 amino acids. V lost 6 bases and J 3 bases, leaving 6 bases between the germline ends. CDR1 and CDR2 from the germline V gene are MNHEY and SVGAGI. Sequenced by immunoSEQ multiplex PCR; TCRdb stores in-frame clones only, minus some. The sample contains nearly 10,000 clones, 70% to 85% of which appear only once. The specimen sequenced was peripheral blood mononuclear cells (PBMCs). The receptor's source is a boy younger than 18. J is TRBJ2-7 and V is TRBV6-5; D is undetermined. CDR3 in amino acids: CASSQNYEQYF. DNA of the CDR3: TGTGCCAGCAGCCAGAACTACGAGCAGTACTTC.